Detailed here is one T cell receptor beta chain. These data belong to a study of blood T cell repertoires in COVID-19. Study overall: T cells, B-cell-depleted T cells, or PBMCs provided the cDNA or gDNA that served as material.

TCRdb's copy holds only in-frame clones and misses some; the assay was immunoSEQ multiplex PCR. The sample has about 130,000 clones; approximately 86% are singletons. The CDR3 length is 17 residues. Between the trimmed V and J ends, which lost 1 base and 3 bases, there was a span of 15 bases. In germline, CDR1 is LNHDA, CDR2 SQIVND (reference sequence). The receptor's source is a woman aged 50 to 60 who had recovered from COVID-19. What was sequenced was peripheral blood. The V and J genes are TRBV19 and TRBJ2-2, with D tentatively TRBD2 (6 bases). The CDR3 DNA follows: TGTGCCAGTAGTATAGGTATTGGGGGGATTGACACCGGGGAGCTGTTTTTT. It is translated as CASSIGIGGIDTGELFF.